This entry concerns a single TCR beta chain. Its antigen remains unidentified. No much larger clone exists at a distance of one base, and base qualities are not known. This specimen comes from a study of blood T cell repertoires in COVID-19 (dated by TCRdb to between 2020 and 2021). Broadly, across the study: Samples from collaborators originated in the United States, Italy and Spain and spanned both the acute and convalescent phases of COVID-19. The prospective study material was composed of cDNA or gDNA derived from T cells, B-cell-depleted T cells, or PBMCs. The dataset comprised deeply sampled blood TCRbeta repertoires from subjects exposed to, actively infected with, or recovered from COVID-19. The repertoires were released in a freely available public database intended as a resource for research on the immune response to SARS-CoV-2. Samples came from the ongoing ImmuneRACE study (first 160 participants) plus 1,254 subjects from 6 global collaborators. Sample metadata almost always included a de-identified subject ID, COVID-19 status, age in years and sex. HLA class I and class II types, where available, came from metadata supplied by the sample provider rather than from assay-based typing.

Whole blood was collected in K2EDTA tubes by collaborating institutions according to the institutions' own protocols. Collaborator samples were shipped for TCRbeta analysis as frozen whole blood, isolated PBMCs, or DNA extracted from either sample type. Ends trimmed: V by 1 base, J by 8 bases; bases unmatched to a gene: 8. The CDR3 contains 16 residues, cysteine and phenylalanine counted. Only the CDR3 DNA is retained, 48 bases long and in frame from the first base. CDR1 and CDR2, looked up from the germline V gene, are LGHNA and YSLEER. The immunoSEQ Assay, a bias-controlled multiplex PCR, was used to amplify TCRbeta CDR3 regions from genomic DNA. The authors' analysis ran thus. The number of nucleated cells in each sample was estimated from the amplification of reference gene primers within the assay. To quantify the absolute abundance of each unique TCRbeta CDR3 rearrangement, sequence reads were collapsed and filtered. For each sample, productive Simpson clonality was calculated by taking the square root of Simpson's diversity index across productive rearrangements. TCRdb mirrors the immuneACCESS table, restricted to in-frame sequences. Some clones are absent from its copies; in checked studies, under half trace to an unresolved V gene, and the reason for the others is unknown. D and trimming were read from the DNA, whereas the V and J calls and clone size are those reported in that table. Here the sample has about 50,000 clones; roughly 92% occur a single time. The biggest ten clones account for roughly 4.2% of the sample.

Beyond this particular receptor, the publication reports: The quantity of clinical and demographic metadata differed by source and by participant and was supplied without curation.

Sequencing input: peripheral blood. This clonotype was obtained from a man aged 50 or older with active COVID-19. Recombination joined TRBV4-3 with TRBJ2-1, with 10 middle bases fitting TRBD1. In nucleotide form, the sequence is TGCGCCAGCAGCCAAGTAGACAGGGGGCGGTGGGATGAGCAGTTCTTC. Its protein product is CASSQVDRGRWDEQFF.